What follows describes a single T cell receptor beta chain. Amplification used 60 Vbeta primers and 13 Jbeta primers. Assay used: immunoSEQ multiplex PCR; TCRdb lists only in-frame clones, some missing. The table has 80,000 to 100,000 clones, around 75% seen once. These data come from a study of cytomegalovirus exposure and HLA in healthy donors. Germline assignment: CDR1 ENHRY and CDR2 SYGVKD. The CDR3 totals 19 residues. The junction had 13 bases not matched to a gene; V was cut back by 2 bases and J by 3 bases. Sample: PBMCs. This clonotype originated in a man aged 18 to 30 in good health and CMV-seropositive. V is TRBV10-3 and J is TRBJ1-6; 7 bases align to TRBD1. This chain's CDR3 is CAISEKPGTEQFYNSPLHF. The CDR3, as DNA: TGTGCCATCAGTGAGAAACCCGGGACAGAACAATTCTATAATTCACCCCTCCACTTT.